This TCR beta chain derives from a study of OX40 agonist ivuxolimab in advanced cancers. Clones were read by immunoSEQ multiplex PCR, and TCRdb kept only the in-frame ones, dropping some. Of tens of thousands of clones in the sample, 87% were seen once. The germline V and J ends were trimmed by 3 bases and 3 bases, with 9 bases remaining between them. Looked up from germline, CDR1 is LNHNV and CDR2 is YYDKDF (reference sequence). The CDR3 spans 14 residues. This chain joins TRBV15 and TRBJ1-5, with D uncertain. This sample comprised CD4+ or CD8+ T cells sorted from blood, obtained in a trial of the OX40 agonist ivuxolimab. The origin of this receptor is an adult with an advanced solid tumor such as melanoma, head and neck, liver or kidney cancer. CDR3 region: CATSSRGYNQPQHF. The DNA for the CDR3 is TGTGCCACCAGCAGCCGGGGATACAATCAGCCCCAGCATTTT.